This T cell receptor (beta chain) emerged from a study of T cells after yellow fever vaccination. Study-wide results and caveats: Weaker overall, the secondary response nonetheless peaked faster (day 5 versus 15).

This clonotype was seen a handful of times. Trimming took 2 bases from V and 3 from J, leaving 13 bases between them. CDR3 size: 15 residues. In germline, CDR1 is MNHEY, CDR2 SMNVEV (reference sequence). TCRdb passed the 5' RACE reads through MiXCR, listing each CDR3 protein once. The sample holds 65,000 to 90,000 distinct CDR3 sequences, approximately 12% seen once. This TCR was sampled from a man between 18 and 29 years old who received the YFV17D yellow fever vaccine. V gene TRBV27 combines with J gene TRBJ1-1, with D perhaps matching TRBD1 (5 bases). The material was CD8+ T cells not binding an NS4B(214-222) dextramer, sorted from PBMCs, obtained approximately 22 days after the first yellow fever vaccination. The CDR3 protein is CASSLQGRLDTEAFF. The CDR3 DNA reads TGTGCCAGCAGTTTACAGGGACGGTTGGACACTGAAGCTTTCTTT.